Below are 10 T cell receptor beta chains sequenced from a single sample in a study of T cell responses to AZD1222 COVID-19 vaccine. The assay was immunoSEQ multiplex PCR, and TCRdb's table has in-frame clones only and misses some. The sample yields around 110,000 clones, around 90% seen once. Sequencing used peripheral blood, obtained on day 0 of AZD1222 vaccination. All receptors derive from an adult in good health.

The chain uses TRBV12-5 and TRBJ2-7; TRBD1 matches at 9 bases. Germline trimming cut 7 bases from V and 7 bases from J; bases unmatched to any gene: 14. Germline V lookup: CDR1 LGHNT, CDR2 FRNRAP. The CDR3 consists of 15 residues. The CDR3 loop reads CASALRGDRVGEQYF. CDR3 nucleotides: TGTGCTAGTGCCCTGAGGGGGGACAGGGTGGGTGAGCAGTACTTC.

This chain uses TRBV27 with TRBJ1-1, with D maybe TRBD1 (6 bases). This CDR3 contains 15 residues. Germline V gene sequence: CDR1 MNHEY, CDR2 SMNVEV (reference sequence). V was pared by 0 bases and J by 4 bases, with 12 bases between. CDR3 nucleotide sequence: TGTGCCAGCAGTTTATCGATACGGGGGGCCACTGAAGCTTTCTTT. Translating it yields CASSLSIRGATEAFF.

The gene calls are TRBV18 and TRBJ2-7, with D possibly TRBD2 on 6 matching bases. Germline CDR1 is KGHSH and CDR2 is LQKENI. The CDR3 spans 15 residues. The V and J ends lost 1 base and 0 bases respectively, with 10 bases between them. The CDR3 loop is CASSPLTSTSYEQYF. The CDR3, as DNA: TGTGCCAGCTCACCACTTACTAGCACCTCCTACGAGCAGTACTTC.

The chain uses TRBV19 and TRBJ1-2; D gene ambiguous. This CDR3 has 13 amino acids. In germline, CDR1 is LNHDA, CDR2 SQIVND (reference sequence). V lost 6 bases to trimming and J lost 3 bases, with 11 bases between them. DNA for the CDR3: TGTGCCAGTAGCCATACAGCAGACTATGGCTACACCTTC. Amino acid sequence: CASSHTADYGYTF.

The rearrangement links TRBV9 to TRBJ2-1; unclear D gene. The CDR3 has 13 amino acids. The germline gives CDR1 SGDLS, CDR2 YYNGEE. V was trimmed by 0 bases and J by 8 bases, leaving 9 bases between them. The CDR3 loop reads CASSVEAGDEQFF. For the CDR3, the DNA is TGTGCCAGCAGCGTAGAAGCAGGTGATGAGCAGTTCTTC.

The gene calls are TRBV18 and TRBJ1-4; D ambiguous. The CDR3 is made up of 13 amino acids. Looked up from germline, CDR1 is KGHSH and CDR2 is LQKENI. V lost 8 bases and J lost 8, with 15 bases in between. The CDR3, as DNA: TGTGCCAGCCGTATACGACCGGGGGAAAAACTGTTTTTT. Translated, it gives CASRIRPGEKLFF.

The table lists this clone with a count of one. The chain links TRBV27 to TRBJ2-7; TRBD2 is a possible D gene (6 bases). CDR1 MNHEY and CDR2 SMNVEV come from the germline V gene (reference sequence). The V and J ends lost 4 bases and 6 bases respectively, with 10 bases between them. This CDR3 contains 12 residues. In nucleotides, the CDR3 is TGTGCCAGCAGTTCCACCGGGGGCGAGCAGTACTTC. Translated: CASSSTGGEQYF.

The genes are TRBV6-5 and TRBJ2-3, with a weak D call TRBD1 (5 bases). This CDR3 contains 13 residues. V was clipped by 8 bases and J by 2 bases, with 11 bases between them. Per the germline V gene, CDR1 is MNHEY and CDR2 is SVGAGI. CDR3 protein: CASGRGPTDTQYF. In nucleotides, the CDR3 is TGTGCCAGCGGTAGGGGCCCCACAGATACGCAGTATTTT.

The chain carries TRBV7-2 and TRBJ2-3; TRBD2 matches at 10 bases. There are 13 residues in the CDR3. Germline V CDR1 and CDR2: SGHTA, FQGNSA. V shed 8 bases and J 4 bases; nucleotides not matched to a gene: 3. CDR3 loop: CASGLAGADTQYF. CDR3 DNA sequence: TGTGCCAGCGGCCTAGCGGGAGCAGATACGCAGTATTTT.

This clone was detected once. This chain joins TRBV7-6 and TRBJ1-2, with D possibly TRBD1 on 6 matching bases. CDR1 and CDR2 from the germline V gene are SGHVS and FNYEAQ. CDR3 length equals 15 residues. Trimming took off 5 bases at V and 4 bases at J, with 17 bases between the two ends. The CDR3 spells CASSLNEGVIYGYTF. The CDR3 nucleotides are TGTGCCAGCAGCCTAAACGAGGGGGTCATCTATGGCTACACCTTC. The entire variable domain, with the rest obtained from reference TRBV7-6 and TRBJ1-2, is as follows: GAGVSQSPRYKVTKRGQDVALRCDPISGHVSLYWYRQALGQGPEFLTYFNYEAQQDKSGLPNDRFSAERPEGSISTLTIQRTEQRDSAMYRCASSLNEGVIYGYTFGSGTRLTVV.